These 8 T cell receptor beta chains came from one sample sequenced in a study of T cells in Graves' hyperthyroidism and ophthalmopathy. RNA transcripts gave rise to amplified TCR beta CDR3 regions. The TCR CDR3 first-round RT-PCR relied on the HTBI primer set. TCRdb reprocessed the multiplex PCR reads via MiXCR and lists one record per CDR3 protein. The repertoire holds some 380,000 distinct CDR3 sequences, with approximately 15% as singletons. The sequenced sample was blood. These receptors all come from a man younger than 45 with Graves' hyperthyroidism that later progressed to Graves' ophthalmopathy.

This clonotype was observed a few times. The chain couples TRBV5-1 to TRBJ2-7; D call uncertain. The germline gives CDR1 SGHRS, CDR2 YFSETQ. V lost 5 bases, J lost 5 bases, and 17 bases lay in between. The CDR3 extends over 14 amino acids. Here the CDR3 reads CASRVLPAGDEQYF. The CDR3 nucleotides are TGCGCCAGCAGAGTGCTCCCGGCTGGGGACGAGCAGTACTTC. The full variable domain, with the rest looked up from reference TRBV5-1 and TRBJ2-7, is KAGVTQTPRYLIKTRGQQVTLSCSPISGHRSVSWYQQTPGQGLQFLFEYFSETQRNKGNFPGRFSGRQFSNSRSEMNVSTLELGDSALYLCASRVLPAGDEQYFGPGTRLTVT.

The CDR3 region is CASSQERGIGSPLHF. In DNA form, the CDR3 reads TGTGCCAGCAGTCAGGAGCGGGGGATAGGTTCACCCCTCCACTTT. The chain links TRBV5-4 to TRBJ1-6; weak D call: TRBD1 (5 bases). With 5 bases removed from V and 9 bases from J, the gap between germline ends came to 18 bases. CDR1 is SGHNT, CDR2 YYREEE, per germline (reference sequence). This CDR3 has 15 amino acids.

This clonotype occurred many times. DNA for the CDR3: TGTGCCAGCAGCTCCCCCAGGGGGAAGTACAATGAGCAGTTCTTC. Translation: CASSSPRGKYNEQFF. The J gene is TRBJ2-1, the V gene TRBV7-9; 7 nucleotides agree with TRBD1. V lost 4 bases, J lost 4 bases, and 7 bases stayed unmatched. Germline V gives CDR1 SEHNR, CDR2 FQNEAQ (reference sequence). This CDR3 comprises 15 residues. Looking up the rest from reference TRBV7-9 and TRBJ2-1 gives the full variable domain: DTGVSQNPRHKITKRGQNVTFRCDPISEHNRLYWYRQTLGQGPEFLTYFQNEAQLEKSRLLSDRFSAERPKGSFSTLEIQRTEQGDSAMYLCASSSPRGKYNEQFFGPGTRLTVL.

This clonotype was seen many times. This sequence joins TRBV6-1 and TRBJ1-5, with 8 bases lining up with TRBD1. This CDR3 comprises 14 residues. Per the germline V gene, CDR1 is MNHNS and CDR2 is SASEGT. V lost 7 bases and J lost 2; bases outside the gene matches: 4. The CDR3 loop reads CASIQGAGNQPQHF. CDR3 nucleotides: TGTGCCAGCATTCAGGGGGCCGGCAATCAGCCCCAGCATTTT.

The chain combines TRBV5-1 with TRBJ1-6; 8 bases agree with TRBD1. The CDR3 contains 17 residues. Trimming cost V 4 bases and J 7 bases; bases outside gene matches: 13. Germline V lookup: CDR1 SGHRS, CDR2 YFSETQ. The CDR3, as DNA: TGCGCCAGCAGCCTAACGACAGGGGCGAGTAGGAATTCACCCCTCCACTTT. It translates to CASSLTTGASRNSPLHF.

This clonotype came up once. A much more abundant neighbour one base away suggests this may be a read error. The chain is built from TRBV3-1 and TRBJ2-5; D unresolved. V lost 7 bases, J lost 4 bases, and 13 bases lay in between. The CDR3 contains 13 residues. CDR1 and CDR2 from the germline V gene are LGHDT and YNNKEL (reference sequence). This CDR3 reads CASTLEAVETQYF. The DNA of the CDR3 is TGTGCCAGCACCCTTGAAGCAGTAGAGACCCAGTACTTC.

This clonotype has a count of ten or more. The chain is built from TRBV5-1 and TRBJ1-1; no firm D call. Deletions cut 0 bases from V and 0 bases from J, with 12 bases between. The germline CDR1 and CDR2 sequences are SGHRS and YFSETQ. The CDR3 extends over 16 amino acids. The CDR3 loop is CASSLAAASMNTEAFF. The CDR3 DNA reads as TGCGCCAGCAGCTTGGCGGCAGCCTCAATGAACACTGAAGCTTTCTTT.

The J gene is TRBJ1-5, the V gene TRBV19; TRBD1 might be the D (6 bases). The V end was cut by 5 bases, the J end by 2 bases, with 10 bases between. The germline V gene encodes CDR1 LNHDA and CDR2 SQIVND (reference sequence). There are 14 residues in the CDR3. The CDR3 spells CASSVRTGNQPQHF. CDR3 in DNA: TGTGCCAGTAGTGTCCGGACAGGCAATCAGCCCCAGCATTTT. The full variable domain, with the rest looked up from reference TRBV19 and TRBJ1-5, is DGGITQSPKYLFRKEGQNVTLSCEQNLNHDAMYWYRQDPGQGLRLIYYSQIVNDFQKGDIAEGYSVSREKKESFPLTVTSAQKNPTAFYLCASSVRTGNQPQHFGDGTRLSIL.